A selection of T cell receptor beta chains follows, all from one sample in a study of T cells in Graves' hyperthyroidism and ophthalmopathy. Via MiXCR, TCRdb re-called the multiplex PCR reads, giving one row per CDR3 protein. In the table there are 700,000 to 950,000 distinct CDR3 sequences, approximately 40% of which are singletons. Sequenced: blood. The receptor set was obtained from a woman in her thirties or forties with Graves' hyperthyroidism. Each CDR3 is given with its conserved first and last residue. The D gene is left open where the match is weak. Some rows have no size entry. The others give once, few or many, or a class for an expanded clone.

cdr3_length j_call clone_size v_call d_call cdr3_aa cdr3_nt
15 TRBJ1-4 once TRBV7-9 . CASSRTGSTNEKLFF TGTGCCAGCAGCAGAACGGGATCAACTAATGAAAAACTGTTTTTT
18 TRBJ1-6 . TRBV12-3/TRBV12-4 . CASSFGLQTGSGNSPLHF TGTGCCAGCAGTTTTGGGCTGCAAACAGGGAGTGGTAATTCACCCCTCCACTTT
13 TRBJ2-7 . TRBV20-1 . CSAREVAGYEQYF TGCAGTGCTAGAGAGGTCGCCGGCTACGAGCAGTACTTC
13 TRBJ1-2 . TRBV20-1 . CSARRGRTYGYTF TGCAGTGCTAGAAGGGGAAGAACCTATGGCTACACCTTC
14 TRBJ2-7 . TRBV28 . CASLRAGASYEQYF TGTGCCAGCCTCAGGGCAGGGGCCTCCTACGAGCAGTACTTC
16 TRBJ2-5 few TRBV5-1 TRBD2 CASSSMVTSVPIGRYF TGCGCCAGCAGCTCCATGGTCACTAGCGTACCCATAGGCCGGTACTTC
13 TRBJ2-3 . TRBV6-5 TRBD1 CASSLTGKDTQYF TGTGCCAGCAGTTTGACAGGGAAAGATACGCAGTATTTT
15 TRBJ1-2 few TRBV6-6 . CASRPGEGLRNGYTF TGTGCCAGCAGACCGGGGGAGGGTTTACGGAATGGCTACACCTTC
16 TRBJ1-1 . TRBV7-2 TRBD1 CASSPFDRGRNTEAFF TGCGCCAGCAGCCCGTTCGACAGGGGAAGGAACACTGAAGCTTTCTTT
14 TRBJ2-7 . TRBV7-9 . CASSHSAQGYEQYF TGTGCCAGCAGTCACAGTGCCCAGGGTTACGAGCAGTACTTC
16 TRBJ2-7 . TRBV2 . CASSLMAVASTDTQYF TGTGCCAGCAGCTTGATGGCGGTGGCTAGCACAGATACGCAGTACTTC
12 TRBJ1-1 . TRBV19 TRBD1 CASVQGVTEAFF TGTGCCAGTGTACAGGGGGTAACTGAAGCTTTCTTT
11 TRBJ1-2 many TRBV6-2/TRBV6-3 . CASGDSGLYTF TGTGCCAGCGGTGACAGTGGGCTTTACACCTTC
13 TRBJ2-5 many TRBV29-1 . CSVRQVLQETQYF TGCAGCGTACGACAGGTCCTCCAAGAGACCCAGTACTTC
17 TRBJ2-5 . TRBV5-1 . CASSLTDRLAYQETQYF TGCGCCAGCAGCTTGACTGACCGATTAGCGTACCAAGAGACCCAGTACTTC
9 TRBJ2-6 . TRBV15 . CATSRDGGF TGTGCCACCAGCAGAGACGGAGGGTTC
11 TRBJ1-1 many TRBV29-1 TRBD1 CSVGGTGLAFF TGCAGCGTTGGGGGGACAGGGCTAGCTTTCTTT
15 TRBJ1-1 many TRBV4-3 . CASSQGHTSNTEAFF TGCGCCAGCAGCCAAGGCCACACCTCAAACACTGAAGCTTTCTTT
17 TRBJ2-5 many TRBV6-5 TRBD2 CASSYSYSGGLQETQYF TGTGCCAGCAGTTACTCTTATAGCGGGGGGCTCCAAGAGACCCAGTACTTC
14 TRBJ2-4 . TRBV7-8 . CASSFRGAENIQYF TGTGCCAGCAGCTTCAGAGGGGCGGAAAACATTCAGTACTTC
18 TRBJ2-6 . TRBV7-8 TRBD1 CASSQRTGGGSGASVLTF TGCGCCAGCAGCCAAAGGACAGGGGGCGGGTCTGGGGCCAGCGTCCTGACTTTC
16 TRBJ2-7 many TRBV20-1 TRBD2 CSASGLAGVRTYEQYF TGCAGTGCTAGTGGGCTAGCGGGGGTCAGGACCTACGAGCAGTACTTC
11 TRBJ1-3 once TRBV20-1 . CSALSGNTIYF TGCAGTGCTCTTTCTGGAAACACCATATATTTT
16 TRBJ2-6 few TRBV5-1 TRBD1 CASSPQGATGANVLTF TGCGCCAGCAGCCCCCAGGGGGCGACTGGGGCCAACGTCCTGACTTTC
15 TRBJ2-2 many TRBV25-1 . CASSERGDGTGELFF TGTGCCAGCAGTGAACGCGGAGACGGCACCGGGGAGCTGTTTTTT
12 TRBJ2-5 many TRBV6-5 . CASAGAGETQYF TGTGCCAGCGCAGGGGCGGGAGAGACCCAGTACTTC
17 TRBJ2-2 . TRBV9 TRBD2 CASSGTSGGLNTGELFF TGTGCCAGCAGCGGTACTAGCGGGGGGTTGAACACCGGGGAGCTGTTTTTT
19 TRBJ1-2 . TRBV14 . CASSQDSVVLAQEENGYTF TGTGCCAGCAGCCAAGATTCGGTCGTCCTCGCGCAGGAAGAAAATGGCTACACCTTC
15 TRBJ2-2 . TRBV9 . CASSPRTSSTGELFF TGTGCCAGCAGCCCTCGGACGAGTTCCACCGGGGAGCTGTTTTTT
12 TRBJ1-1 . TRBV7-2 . CAWWSGNTEAFF TGTGCCTGGTGGTCAGGGAACACTGAAGCTTTCTTT
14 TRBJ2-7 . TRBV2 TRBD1 CAISEGQGFHEQYF TGTGCCATCAGTGAGGGACAGGGGTTTCACGAGCAGTACTTC